This T cell receptor beta chain was identified during a study of blood T cells in healthy people across ages. Study context: Per two T cells, template switching captured roughly one barcoded beta molecule.

A note on this clonotype: What it recognizes is unknown.

CDR1 and CDR2 (germline): SGHRS, YFSETQ. The CDR3 spans 14 residues. Trimming stripped 1 base from V and 1 base from J, with 8 bases between. Overall study results and limits: There were more naive CD4+ cells and higher diversity in long-lived donors than in aged donors. The recorded TCR beta diversity per million T cells decreased in a roughly linear manner with age.

PCR was performed a second time for about 6 to 12 cycles using a sample-barcoded 5' primer and a J-beta primer mix. Each of the samples gave a minimum of 2.5 million paired-end reads that contained CDR3. TCRdb used MiXCR to reprocess the 5' RACE reads, holding one entry per CDR3 protein. The data contain some 1.5 million distinct CDR3 sequences, approximately 42% of them singletons. The sample taken for sequencing was blood. The rearrangement joins TRBV5-1 to TRBJ1-1; D gene uncertain. The clonotype originates from a woman between 18 and 30 years old in good health. In DNA form, the CDR3 reads TGCGCCAGCAGCTTGTGGCGGGCGAACACTGAAGCTTTCTTT. As protein: CASSLWRANTEAFF.